The rows below give T cell receptor beta chains drawn from one sample of a study of blood T cell repertoires in COVID-19. The method was immunoSEQ multiplex PCR; TCRdb's version includes in-frame clones alone and lacks a portion of them. The table lists some 120,000 clones, 90% of them singletons, with 1.5% to 2% in the top ten. Sequencing was done on a sample of peripheral blood. The source of these receptors is a human donor with active COVID-19. The donor label of this sample is uncertain. Each CDR3 is given with its conserved first and last residue. Each record gives: V gene, clone size, D gene, J gene, CDR3 protein, CDR3 DNA. D genes are given only for firm matches. Part of the rows lack a size; the others show once, few, many or a class for expanded clones.

v_call: TRBV5-1; clone_size: .; d_call: TRBD1; j_call: TRBJ2-7; cdr3_aa: CASSTGQGSYEQYF; cdr3_nt: TGCGCCAGCAGCACAGGACAGGGCTCCTACGAGCAGTACTTC
v_call: TRBV7-6; clone_size: .; d_call: .; j_call: TRBJ2-5; cdr3_aa: CASSLPAGRTEETQYF; cdr3_nt: TGTGCCAGCAGCTTACCTGCAGGGAGGACTGAAGAGACCCAGTACTTC
v_call: TRBV9; clone_size: .; d_call: TRBD1; j_call: TRBJ2-7; cdr3_aa: CASSPRQGGVYEQYF; cdr3_nt: TGTGCCAGCAGCCCCCGACAGGGGGGGGTATACGAGCAGTACTTC
v_call: TRBV7-2; clone_size: .; d_call: .; j_call: TRBJ2-7; cdr3_aa: CASSFLSVQTYEQYF; cdr3_nt: TGTGCCAGCAGCTTTCTTAGCGTACAGACCTACGAGCAGTACTTC
v_call: TRBV19; clone_size: .; d_call: .; j_call: TRBJ1-1; cdr3_aa: CASSEPGRHKAFF; cdr3_nt: TGTGCCAGTTCCGAGCCGGGGAGGCACAAAGCTTTCTTT
v_call: TRBV7-8; clone_size: .; d_call: .; j_call: TRBJ2-6; cdr3_aa: CASSSPGSGANVLTF; cdr3_nt: TGTGCCAGCAGCTCTCCAGGGTCTGGGGCCAACGTCCTGACTTTC
v_call: TRBV5-1; clone_size: few; d_call: .; j_call: TRBJ1-6; cdr3_aa: CASSPSVGQNSPLHF; cdr3_nt: TGCGCCAGCAGCCCATCCGTAGGACAGAATTCACCCCTCCACTTT
v_call: TRBV6-2/TRBV6-3; clone_size: .; d_call: TRBD1; j_call: TRBJ1-1; cdr3_aa: CASSYWDRGRNTEAFF; cdr3_nt: TGTGCCAGCAGTTACTGGGACAGGGGGCGGAATACTGAAGCTTTCTTT
v_call: TRBV4-2; clone_size: once; d_call: TRBD1; j_call: TRBJ2-5; cdr3_aa: CASSQSLGQGILETQYF; cdr3_nt: TGTGCCAGCAGCCAGTCCCTCGGACAGGGGATATTAGAGACCCAGTACTTC
v_call: TRBV4-3; clone_size: .; d_call: TRBD1; j_call: TRBJ2-7; cdr3_aa: CASSHVLGDRGLYEQYF; cdr3_nt: TGCGCCAGCAGCCATGTCCTCGGGGACAGGGGACTCTACGAGCAGTACTTC
v_call: TRBV3-1/TRBV3-2; clone_size: .; d_call: TRBD1; j_call: TRBJ1-2; cdr3_aa: CASSHVTGNYGYTF; cdr3_nt: TGTGCCAGCAGCCATGTGACAGGGAACTATGGCTACACCTTC
v_call: TRBV19; clone_size: .; d_call: TRBD1; j_call: TRBJ2-1; cdr3_aa: CASSIGPPGQGNEQFF; cdr3_nt: TGTGCCAGTAGTATAGGGCCACCGGGACAGGGGAATGAGCAGTTCTTC
v_call: TRBV5-1; clone_size: .; d_call: TRBD1; j_call: TRBJ2-4; cdr3_aa: CASSWRDRANIQYF; cdr3_nt: TGCGCCAGCAGCTGGAGGGACAGGGCGAACATTCAGTACTTC
v_call: TRBV5-5; clone_size: .; d_call: TRBD2; j_call: TRBJ2-7; cdr3_aa: CASSLTSGVAEQYF; cdr3_nt: TGTGCCAGCAGCTTAACTAGCGGGGTGGCCGAGCAGTACTTC
v_call: TRBV9; clone_size: .; d_call: TRBD1; j_call: TRBJ2-7; cdr3_aa: CASSVAWDRGAVQYF; cdr3_nt: TGTGCCAGCAGCGTAGCTTGGGACAGGGGAGCGGTGCAGTACTTC
v_call: TRBV6-4; clone_size: .; d_call: .; j_call: TRBJ1-1; cdr3_aa: CASSDSRQSHTEAFF; cdr3_nt: TGTGCCAGCAGTGACTCCCGACAGAGCCACACTGAAGCTTTCTTT
v_call: TRBV9; clone_size: .; d_call: TRBD2; j_call: TRBJ2-3; cdr3_aa: CASSRETGLAGREDTQYF; cdr3_nt: TGTGCCAGCAGCAGAGAAACGGGACTAGCGGGGCGTGAAGATACGCAGTATTTT
v_call: TRBV12-3/TRBV12-4; clone_size: .; d_call: .; j_call: TRBJ2-7; cdr3_aa: CASSSQSYEQYF; cdr3_nt: TGTGCCAGCAGTTCACAATCCTACGAGCAGTACTTC
v_call: TRBV7-3; clone_size: .; d_call: .; j_call: TRBJ2-1; cdr3_aa: CASSLHPPTPGSYNEQFF; cdr3_nt: TGTGCCAGCAGCTTACATCCCCCCACACCGGGATCCTACAATGAGCAGTTCTTC